These 12 T cell receptor beta chains were all obtained from the same sample, sequenced in a study of blood T cell repertoires in COVID-19. The method was immunoSEQ multiplex PCR; TCRdb's version includes in-frame clones alone and lacks a portion of them. This table has 250,000 to 350,000 clones, around 89% appearing once. Material: peripheral blood. These receptors all stem from a man between 25 and 39 years old with acute or convalescent COVID-19.

The rearrangement uses TRBV7-3 and TRBJ2-2; 7 positions match TRBD1. CDR1 is SGHTA and CDR2 is FQGTGA in the germline V gene. The CDR3 is made up of 17 amino acids. V was pared by 1 base and J by 0 bases, with 5 bases of the junction left unmatched. This CDR3 is CASSLIGGTANTGELFF. The CDR3 region has the DNA TGTGCCAGCAGCTTAATTGGTGGGACAGCGAACACCGGGGAGCTGTTTTTT.

This clone was counted a single time. CDR3 sequence reads: CSVEGTSGRASTQYF. CDR3 DNA: TGCAGCGTCGAGGGGACTAGCGGGAGGGCCTCTACGCAGTATTTT. The chain joins TRBV29-1 to TRBJ2-3, with 16 bases that match TRBD2. The CDR3 totals 15 residues. Germline-derived CDR1 and CDR2 are SQVTM and ANQGSEA. V lost 6 bases to trimming and J lost 8 bases; unmatched junction nucleotides: 8.

This clone was detected a few times. This chain uses TRBV6-5 with TRBJ1-3; weak D call: TRBD1 (5 bases). With 8 bases removed from V and 1 base from J, the gap between germline ends came to 15 bases. Germline V lookup: CDR1 MNHEY, CDR2 SVGAGI. The CDR3 extends over 15 amino acids. CDR3 loop: CASSISRVSGNTIYF. Written as DNA, the CDR3 is TGTGCCAGCTCGATAAGCAGGGTATCTGGAAACACCATATATTTT.

The V and J genes are TRBV7-8 and TRBJ1-1, with D perhaps matching TRBD1 (6 bases). CDR3 length: 12 residues. The V and J ends lost 6 bases and 11 bases respectively, with 16 bases between them. Germline V gives CDR1 SGHVS, CDR2 FQNEAQ. CDR3 nucleotides: TGTGCCAGCAGTGCCACAGGGTTCGCGGCTTTCTTT. This gives the protein CASSATGFAAFF.

J is TRBJ1-5 and V is TRBV28, with 10 bases matching TRBD1. V dropped 6 bases and J dropped 3; count of bases not matched to a gene: 8. Germline loops: CDR1 MDHEN, CDR2 SYDVKM. The CDR3 has 16 amino acids. CDR3 bases: TGTGCCAGCAGATCGACAGGGGGCTCTAACAATCAGCCCCAGCATTTT. It specifies CASRSTGGSNNQPQHF.

This clone occurred once. The chain links TRBV7-2 to TRBJ2-1, with 7 nucleotides matching TRBD1. J was trimmed by 7 bases and V by 5 bases; bases with no gene match: 8. The CDR3 runs to 14 residues. Germline CDR1 reads SGHTA; CDR2 reads FQGNSA. As DNA, the CDR3 is TGTGCCAGCAGCAGGACAGGAAGGCGGAATGAGCAGTTCTTC. It yields the protein CASSRTGRRNEQFF.

This clone has only one observation. The chain employs TRBV6-1 and TRBJ2-1, with 9 positions matching TRBD2. CDR1 MNHNS and CDR2 SASEGT come from the germline V gene. V gave up 4 bases and J gave up 3 bases; unmatched junction bases: 19. The CDR3 covers 20 residues. CDR3 region: CASSAARGSGGLKGYNEQFF. In DNA, the CDR3 is TGTGCCAGCAGTGCTGCCCGGGGTAGCGGGGGCCTAAAAGGCTACAATGAGCAGTTCTTC.

DNA for the CDR3: TGTGCCAGCAGCTTTTATCGAGCGGGAGGGAACTACGAGCAGTACTTC. Protein product: CASSFYRAGGNYEQYF. V and J are TRBV7-8 and TRBJ2-7; TRBD2 matches at 10 bases. V lost 3 bases, J lost 3 bases, and 8 bases stayed unmatched. The CDR3 is 16 amino acids. Germline CDR1 and CDR2: SGHVS and FQNEAQ.

V usage is TRBV6-5 and J usage is TRBJ2-1; 7 nucleotides align to TRBD2. CDR1 is MNHEY, CDR2 SVGAGI, per germline. Trimming took 8 bases from V and 3 from J; bases not matched to a gene: 7. The CDR3 length is 14 residues. The CDR3 sequence is CASAGDRRYNEQFF. In DNA form, the CDR3 reads TGTGCCAGCGCGGGGGATCGTCGCTACAATGAGCAGTTCTTC.

This rearrangement joins TRBV5-1 to TRBJ2-3; 8 nucleotides agree with TRBD2. Germline CDR1 SGHRS, CDR2 YFSETQ. V gave up 0 bases and J gave up 4 bases; unmatched junction bases: 10. The CDR3 is made up of 17 amino acids. Written as DNA, the CDR3 is TGCGCCAGCAGCTTGGCCTCTCGCGGGGGGTGGGCAGATACGCAGTATTTT. It specifies CASSLASRGGWADTQYF.

This chain uses TRBV5-1 with TRBJ2-1, with D perhaps matching TRBD2 (5 bases). The V gene lost 5 bases and the J gene lost 3 bases, with 6 bases spanning the gap. CDR1 SGHRS and CDR2 YFSETQ come from the germline V gene. The CDR3 extends over 12 amino acids. DNA of the CDR3: TGCGCCAGCAGGAGGGACTACAATGAGCAGTTCTTC. Amino acids: CASRRDYNEQFF.

The chain recombines TRBV6-5 with TRBJ1-6; a possible D gene is TRBD1 (5 bases). The CDR3 loop spans 14 amino acids. Germline assignment: CDR1 MNHEY and CDR2 SVGAGI. Between the trimmed V and J ends, which lost 5 bases and 7 bases, there was a span of 12 bases. CDR3 sequence (DNA): TGTGCCAGCAGTACAGGTTCCGCCAATTCACCCCTCCACTTT. It yields the protein CASSTGSANSPLHF.